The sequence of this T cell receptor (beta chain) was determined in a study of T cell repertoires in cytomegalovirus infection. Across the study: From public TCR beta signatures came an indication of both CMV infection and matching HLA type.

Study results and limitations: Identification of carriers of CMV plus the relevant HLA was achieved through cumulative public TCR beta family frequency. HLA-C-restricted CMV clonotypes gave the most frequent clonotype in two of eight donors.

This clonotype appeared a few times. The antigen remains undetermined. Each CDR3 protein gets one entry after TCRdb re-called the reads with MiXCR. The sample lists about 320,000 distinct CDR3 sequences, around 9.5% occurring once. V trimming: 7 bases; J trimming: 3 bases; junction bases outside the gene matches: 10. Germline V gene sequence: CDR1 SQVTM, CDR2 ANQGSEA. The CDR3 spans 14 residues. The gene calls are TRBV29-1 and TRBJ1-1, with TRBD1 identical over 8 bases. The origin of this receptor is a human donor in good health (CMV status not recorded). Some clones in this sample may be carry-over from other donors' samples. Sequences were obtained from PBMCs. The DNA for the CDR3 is TGCAGCGGACTCAGGGGGCTGGGGGACACTGAAGCTTTCTTT. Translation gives CSGLRGLGDTEAFF.